This T cell receptor (beta chain) was recovered during a study of blood T cell repertoires in COVID-19 (TCRdb year 2020). Describing the broader study: Collaborator samples came from the United States, Italy and Spain and covered acute and convalescent phases of COVID-19. The material from the prospective study consisted of cDNA or gDNA derived from T cells, B-cell-depleted T cells, or PBMCs. Deeply sampled blood TCRbeta repertoires from subjects exposed to, actively infected with, or recovered from COVID-19 were included in the dataset. The repertoires were released in a freely available public database intended as a resource for research on the immune response to SARS-CoV-2. Samples were obtained from the ongoing ImmuneRACE study (first 160 participants) and from some 1,300 subjects provided by 6 global collaborators. Nearly every sample came with metadata listing a de-identified subject ID, COVID-19 status, age in years and sex. Where available, HLA class I and class II types were obtained from metadata supplied by the sample provider rather than from assay-based typing.

Regarding this clone: The antigen this receptor binds is unknown. One base away there is no much larger clone; base qualities are not given.

On the study overall, not on this receptor specifically: Clinical and demographic metadata were provided uncurated, with the amount varying by source and participant.

TCRbeta CDR3 regions were amplified from genomic DNA using the immunoSEQ Assay, a bias-controlled multiplex PCR. In the paper's pipeline: Within the assay, amplification of reference gene primers was used to estimate how many nucleated cells each sample contained. Sequence reads were collapsed and filtered to measure the absolute abundance of every unique TCRbeta CDR3 rearrangement. For each sample, productive Simpson clonality was calculated by taking the square root of Simpson's diversity index across productive rearrangements. The source is immuneACCESS, and TCRdb retained only in-frame sequences with V and J called. Part of the clones is not carried over; for the studies checked, unresolved V genes explain less than half of this, and the remainder is unexplained. V, J and clone size were drawn from that table, and D and trimming were deduced from the DNA. The sample records approximately 220,000 clones, roughly 80% of which are singletons. Less than 11% of the sample is held by the ten biggest clonotypes.

Collaborating institutions collected whole blood in K2EDTA tubes following their own protocols. For TCRbeta analysis, collaborator samples were shipped as frozen whole blood, as isolated PBMCs, or as DNA extracted from either sample type. Sequences were obtained from peripheral blood. This TCR was recovered from a woman older than 75 with acute or convalescent COVID-19.

In nucleotides, the sequence is TGTGCCAGTAGTTCGGCGGGTAGCTCCTACGAGCAGTACTTC. It translates as CASSSAGSSYEQYF. The chain was built from TRBV19 and TRBJ2-7; 5 matching bases give a weak D call of TRBD2. Spanning cysteine to phenylalanine, the CDR3 consists of 14 amino acids. Only the CDR3 DNA stays, 42 bases, in frame from base 1. Between the V and J ends, shortened by 5 bases and 0 bases respectively, the junction contains 11 bases. From the germline V gene (reference sequence), CDR1 is LNHDA and CDR2 is SQIVND.